These 9 T cell receptor beta chains were sequenced from one sample in a study of T cell repertoires in chronic hepatitis B. TCRdb's copy holds only in-frame clones and misses some; the assay was immunoSEQ multiplex PCR. The sample lists around 710 clones; roughly 90% were seen once. Sequencing was performed on total CD8+ T cells from PBMCs. The receptors were gathered from a human donor with chronic hepatitis B virus infection.

The chain recombines TRBV28 with TRBJ2-7; TRBD1 or TRBD2 may be the D gene (5 bases each). The V end was cut by 1 base, the J end by 9 bases, with 10 bases between. This CDR3 is 12 amino acids long. In germline, CDR1 is MDHEN, CDR2 SYDVKM. For the CDR3, the DNA is TGTGCCAGCAGTTTATTACGGGGACCGCAGTACTTC. Translation: CASSLLRGPQYF.

The chain links TRBV19 to TRBJ2-1; 7 nucleotides match TRBD2. Germline V lookup: CDR1 LNHDA, CDR2 SQIVND (reference sequence). This CDR3 is 15 amino acids long. V gave up 3 bases and J gave up 9 bases; unmatched junction bases: 11. CDR3 sequence reads: CASSMGSSGGGEQFF. Written as DNA, the CDR3 is TGTGCCAGTAGTATGGGGTCTAGCGGCGGGGGTGAGCAGTTCTTC.

The rearrangement uses TRBV7-2 and TRBJ1-4; D is undetermined. The CDR3 has 13 amino acids. The V and J ends lost 5 bases and 8 bases respectively, with 12 bases between them. CDR1 and CDR2 (germline): SGHTA, FQGNSA. This chain's CDR3 is CASSAQLGEKLFF. The CDR3 DNA reads TGTGCCAGCAGCGCTCAATTGGGGGAAAAACTGTTTTTT.

The chain uses TRBV9 and TRBJ2-3, with 9 bases that match TRBD2. CDR3 length equals 15 residues. The J segment lost 3 bases and the V segment lost 5 bases, leaving 7 bases of the junction unmatched. Germline CDR1 reads SGDLS; CDR2 reads YYNGEE. CDR3 nucleotide sequence: TGTGCCAGCAGTGTTAGCGGGAGTGGAACAGATACGCAGTATTTT. Protein: CASSVSGSGTDTQYF. Complete variable domain (other parts from reference TRBV9 and TRBJ2-3): DSGVTQTPKHLITATGQRVTLRCSPRSGDLSVYWYQQSLDQGLQFLIQYYNGEERAKGNILERFSAQQFPDLHSELNLSSLELGDSALYFCASSVSGSGTDTQYFGPGTRLTVL.

V and J are TRBV11-2 and TRBJ2-1; 10 bases are shared with TRBD2. The V gene end was trimmed by 5 bases and the J gene end by 2 bases; junction bases not matched to a gene: 6. Germline V CDR1 and CDR2: SGHAT, FQNNGV. The CDR3 is made up of 16 amino acids. The CDR3 coding sequence is TGTGCCAGCAGCCCCCCCAGCGGGAGGGCCTACAATGAGCAGTTCTTC. Residues: CASSPPSGRAYNEQFF.

The CDR3 nucleotides read TGTGCCAGTAGTATTCGGGAAGCCAAAAACATTCAGTACTTC. Amino acid sequence: CASSIREAKNIQYF. The chain links TRBV19 to TRBJ2-4, with D tentatively TRBD2 (5 bases). V was pared by 3 bases and J by 0 bases, with 6 bases between. The CDR3 runs 14 residues. Germline lookup yields CDR1 LNHDA and CDR2 SQIVND (reference sequence).

The V gene is TRBV29-1, the J gene TRBJ1-2; 7 bases fit TRBD1. Germline CDR1 and CDR2: SQVTM and ANQGSEA. V trimming: 6 bases; J trimming: 3 bases; junction bases outside the gene matches: 4. The CDR3 length is 12 residues. CDR3 amino acids: CSVLGTDYGYTF. CDR3 coding DNA: TGCAGCGTCCTTGGGACAGACTATGGCTACACCTTC.

The CDR3 loop is CASSLDRGFAYEQYF. The CDR3 DNA follows: TGTGCCAGTAGTCTTGACAGGGGATTTGCCTACGAGCAGTACTTC. The chain carries TRBV19 and TRBJ2-7, with 8 bases lining up with TRBD1. This CDR3 region has 15 residues. The germline CDR1 and CDR2 sequences are LNHDA and SQIVND (reference sequence). V was clipped by 5 bases and J by 2 bases; unmatched bases: 8.

This clone was picked up one time. V and J are TRBV12-5 and TRBJ1-1; a possible D gene is TRBD1 (5 bases). V was clipped by 5 bases and J by 2 bases, with 21 bases between them. The CDR3 runs to 17 residues. Germline lookup yields CDR1 LGHNT and CDR2 FRNRAP. DNA for the CDR3: TGTGCTAGTGGTCTCCACCTCGGTCGGGACGGTAACACTGAAGCTTTCTTT. This gives the protein CASGLHLGRDGNTEAFF.